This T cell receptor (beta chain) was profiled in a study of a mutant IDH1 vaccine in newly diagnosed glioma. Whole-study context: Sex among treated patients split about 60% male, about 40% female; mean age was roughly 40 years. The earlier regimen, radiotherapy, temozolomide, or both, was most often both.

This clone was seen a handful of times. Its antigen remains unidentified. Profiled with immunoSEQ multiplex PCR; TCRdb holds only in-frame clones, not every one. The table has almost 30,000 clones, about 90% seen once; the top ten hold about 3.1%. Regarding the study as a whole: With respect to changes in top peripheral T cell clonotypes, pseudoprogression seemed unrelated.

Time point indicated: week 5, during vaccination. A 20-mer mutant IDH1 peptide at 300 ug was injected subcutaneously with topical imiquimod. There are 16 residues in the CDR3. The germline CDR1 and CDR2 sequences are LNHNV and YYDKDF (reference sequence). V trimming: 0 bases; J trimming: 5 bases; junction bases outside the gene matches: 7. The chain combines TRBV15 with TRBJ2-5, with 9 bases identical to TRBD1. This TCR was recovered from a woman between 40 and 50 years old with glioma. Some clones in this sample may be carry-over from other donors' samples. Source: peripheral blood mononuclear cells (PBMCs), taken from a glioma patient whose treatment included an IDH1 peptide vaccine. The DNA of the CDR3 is TGTGCCACCAGCAGAGATATACGACAGGGGGGTGAGACCCAGTACTTC. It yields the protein CATSRDIRQGGETQYF.